The entry that follows covers one T cell receptor (beta chain) sequence. Its antigen is still unknown. The primer mix had 60 Vbeta and 13 Jbeta primers. Sequencing used immunoSEQ multiplex PCR; TCRdb keeps in-frame clones, though not all of them. Of 130,000 to 150,000 clones listed, under 80% are singletons. The sample originates from a study of cytomegalovirus exposure and HLA in healthy donors. Study background: T cells numbering approximately 170 million yielded roughly 120 million unique TCR beta sequences in an earlier analysis. Findings and caveats of the study: In a later analysis, across HLA loci, associated TCR counts were highest for DRB1, lowest for HLA-C. An analysis was carried out at a later point. It showed that HLA-associated TCR beta chains were more clonally expanded than equally common non-associated chains. In an earlier analysis, in under 700 donors, most V segments appeared productive either ~87% or ~30% of the time.

The CDR3 extends over 17 amino acids. Germline assignment: CDR1 LGHNT and CDR2 FRNRAP. Trimming took 1 base from V and 4 from J, leaving 17 bases between them. The V gene is TRBV12-5, the J gene TRBJ1-3, with TRBD1 as a possible D gene (5 bases). The TCR was taken from a male donor in good health and CMV-seronegative. Sequencing was carried out using PBMCs. CDR3 DNA: TGTGCTAGTGGTTTGGCCATAGGGAGGGGAGGCGGAAACACCATATATTTT. It encodes CASGLAIGRGGGNTIYF. The full variable domain, in which reference TRBV12-5 and TRBJ1-3 provide the parts outside the CDR3, is DARVTQTPRHKVTEMGQEVTMRCQPILGHNTVFWYRQTMMQGLELLAYFRNRAPLDDSGMPKDRFSAEMPDATLATLKIQPSEPRDSAVYFCASGLAIGRGGGNTIYFGEGSWLTVV.